This record covers a single T cell receptor (beta chain). The junction departs from germline at one end; a sequencing error may be responsible. Authors' processing steps: Estimation of nucleated cell counts was performed using reference gene primer amplification. Repertoires were generated with immunoSEQ multiplex PCR, while TCRdb's copy carries only in-frame clones and drops some. V and J calls and clone size are given by that table; D and trimming were obtained from the DNA. The sample shows over 300,000 clones, around 92% of them seen only once. CDR3 length equals 11 residues. Looked up from germline, CDR1 is MNHNS and CDR2 is SASEGT. The sample belongs to a study of blood T cell repertoires in COVID-19.

The sequence was obtained from a man in his forties with acute or convalescent COVID-19. The rearrangement links TRBV6-1 to TRBJ2-7; D is perhaps TRBD2 (5 bases). Sequences were obtained from peripheral blood. For the CDR3, the DNA is TGTGCCAGCAGTGAAGCGTGGACTGTCAACTTC. Translation gives CASSEAWTVNF.